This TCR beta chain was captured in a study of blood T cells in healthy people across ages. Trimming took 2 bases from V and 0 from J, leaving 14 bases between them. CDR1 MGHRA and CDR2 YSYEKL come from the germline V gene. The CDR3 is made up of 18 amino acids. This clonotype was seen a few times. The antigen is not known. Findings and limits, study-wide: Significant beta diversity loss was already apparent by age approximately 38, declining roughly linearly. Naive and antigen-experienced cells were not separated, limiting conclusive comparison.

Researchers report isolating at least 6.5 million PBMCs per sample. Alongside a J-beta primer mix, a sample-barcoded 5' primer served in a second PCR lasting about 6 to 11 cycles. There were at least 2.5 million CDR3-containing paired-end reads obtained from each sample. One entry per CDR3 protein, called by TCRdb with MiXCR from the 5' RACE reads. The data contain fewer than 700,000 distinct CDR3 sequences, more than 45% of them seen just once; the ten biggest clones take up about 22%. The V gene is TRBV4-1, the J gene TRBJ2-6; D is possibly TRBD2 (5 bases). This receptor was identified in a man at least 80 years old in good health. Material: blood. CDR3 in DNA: TGCGCCAGCAGCCAAATGGGAGACACCCCCTCTGGGGCCAACGTCCTGACTTTC. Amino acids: CASSQMGDTPSGANVLTF.